This is a list of T cell receptor beta chains from one sample in a study of PD-L1 blockade in urothelial cancer. TCRdb's copy holds only in-frame clones and misses some; the assay was immunoSEQ multiplex PCR. The sample yields around 93,000 clones, over 65% seen once. Specimen: PBMCs, collected around atezolizumab (anti-PD-L1) treatment. The receptors come from a man between 65 and 85 years old with urothelial cancer. CDR3s leave out the opening cysteine and the closing phenylalanine or tryptophan. A D gene is named only where the DNA matches it firmly.

>-|TRBJ2-3|TRBV5-4
ASSPGTSSTDTQY
>TRBD2|TRBJ2-3|TRBV5-6
ASSLITGGRTDTQY
>-|TRBJ1-5|TRBV19
ASSIGGTLNSNQPQH
>TRBD2|TRBJ2-6|TRBV4-1
ASSQAPAGSSGANVLT
>-|TRBJ1-3|TRBV6-5
ASSYSQAYSGNTIY
>-|TRBJ1-2|TRBV6-1
ASSKDTQYGYT
>TRBD1|TRBJ1-2|TRBV5-4
ASSLAGGAPYGYT
>TRBD2|TRBJ2-1|TRBV10-3
AIRLARNEQF
>-|TRBJ2-5|TRBV2
ASSGLRDTETQY
>-|TRBJ1-2|TRBV2
ASKQEHGYT
>-|TRBJ2-4|TRBV30
AWSVSGGDSIQY
>-|TRBJ2-1|TRBV9
ASSVGAGKQGDEQF
>-|TRBJ2-2|TRBV6-4
ASSEEGGTGELF
>TRBD1|TRBJ2-1|TRBV18
ASSFQTGDYNEQF
>-|TRBJ1-2|TRBV15
ATSSESGKDGYT
>-|TRBJ2-2|TRBV5-1
ASSFRQAGDTGELF